This T cell receptor (beta chain) was obtained from a study of shared clonotypes between healthy human individuals. About the research overall: Each donor had three CD4 naive, three CD4 memory, two CD8 naive and one CD8 memory plate. Study outcomes and limitations: The four-donor shared clonotypes exceeded non-shared clonotypes in generation probability, with non-shared ones scoring lower.

About this clone itself: Its specificity is not known.

Trimming stripped 2 bases from V and 6 bases from J, with 13 bases between. Germline-derived CDR1 and CDR2 are MGHDK and SYGVNS. CDR3 length equals 14 residues. Using immunoSEQ multiplex PCR, the repertoire was profiled, and TCRdb retains in-frame clones only, with some absent. This table has 2 million to 2.5 million clones, approximately 94% appearing once. V and J are TRBV25-1 and TRBJ1-2; TRBD1 might be the D (5 bases). Sequencing used naive CD4+ T cells sorted from blood. Sample subset: CD45RA+ positively selected. This clonotype was obtained from a young man in good health. The CDR3 DNA is TGTGCCAGCAGTGAAGCAGGGAAGGGGAATGGCTACACCTTC. Its translation: CASSEAGKGNGYTF.